The text below deals with one T cell receptor beta chain. What it binds is unknown. One end of the junction does not line up with germline, which may come from a read error. From the reads, TCRdb called clonotypes with MiXCR, one entry per CDR3 protein. In the table there are nearly 650,000 distinct CDR3 sequences, less than 25% of which are singletons. These data belong to a study of T cell repertoires in cytomegalovirus infection. Study background: Indications of both CMV infection and matching HLA type were provided by public TCR beta signatures.

The CDR3 is made up of 14 amino acids. The germline gives CDR1 MGHRA, CDR2 YSYEKL. Overall study findings and caveats: It was HLA-C-restricted CMV-specific TCR beta clonotypes that dominated the response ex vivo. Cumulative frequency of public TCR beta families picked out carriers of CMV plus the relevant HLA.

The chain joins TRBV4-1 to TRBJ2-1; 9 bases are a match to TRBD2. This sequence originates from a human donor in good health (CMV status not recorded). Some clones in this sample may be carry-over from other donors' samples. Sequenced sample: CD8+ T cells from PBMCs. CDR3 nucleotide sequence: TGTGCCAGCAGCCTTTGGACTAGCGACAATGAGCAGTTCTTC. Translating it yields CASSLWTSDNEQFF.